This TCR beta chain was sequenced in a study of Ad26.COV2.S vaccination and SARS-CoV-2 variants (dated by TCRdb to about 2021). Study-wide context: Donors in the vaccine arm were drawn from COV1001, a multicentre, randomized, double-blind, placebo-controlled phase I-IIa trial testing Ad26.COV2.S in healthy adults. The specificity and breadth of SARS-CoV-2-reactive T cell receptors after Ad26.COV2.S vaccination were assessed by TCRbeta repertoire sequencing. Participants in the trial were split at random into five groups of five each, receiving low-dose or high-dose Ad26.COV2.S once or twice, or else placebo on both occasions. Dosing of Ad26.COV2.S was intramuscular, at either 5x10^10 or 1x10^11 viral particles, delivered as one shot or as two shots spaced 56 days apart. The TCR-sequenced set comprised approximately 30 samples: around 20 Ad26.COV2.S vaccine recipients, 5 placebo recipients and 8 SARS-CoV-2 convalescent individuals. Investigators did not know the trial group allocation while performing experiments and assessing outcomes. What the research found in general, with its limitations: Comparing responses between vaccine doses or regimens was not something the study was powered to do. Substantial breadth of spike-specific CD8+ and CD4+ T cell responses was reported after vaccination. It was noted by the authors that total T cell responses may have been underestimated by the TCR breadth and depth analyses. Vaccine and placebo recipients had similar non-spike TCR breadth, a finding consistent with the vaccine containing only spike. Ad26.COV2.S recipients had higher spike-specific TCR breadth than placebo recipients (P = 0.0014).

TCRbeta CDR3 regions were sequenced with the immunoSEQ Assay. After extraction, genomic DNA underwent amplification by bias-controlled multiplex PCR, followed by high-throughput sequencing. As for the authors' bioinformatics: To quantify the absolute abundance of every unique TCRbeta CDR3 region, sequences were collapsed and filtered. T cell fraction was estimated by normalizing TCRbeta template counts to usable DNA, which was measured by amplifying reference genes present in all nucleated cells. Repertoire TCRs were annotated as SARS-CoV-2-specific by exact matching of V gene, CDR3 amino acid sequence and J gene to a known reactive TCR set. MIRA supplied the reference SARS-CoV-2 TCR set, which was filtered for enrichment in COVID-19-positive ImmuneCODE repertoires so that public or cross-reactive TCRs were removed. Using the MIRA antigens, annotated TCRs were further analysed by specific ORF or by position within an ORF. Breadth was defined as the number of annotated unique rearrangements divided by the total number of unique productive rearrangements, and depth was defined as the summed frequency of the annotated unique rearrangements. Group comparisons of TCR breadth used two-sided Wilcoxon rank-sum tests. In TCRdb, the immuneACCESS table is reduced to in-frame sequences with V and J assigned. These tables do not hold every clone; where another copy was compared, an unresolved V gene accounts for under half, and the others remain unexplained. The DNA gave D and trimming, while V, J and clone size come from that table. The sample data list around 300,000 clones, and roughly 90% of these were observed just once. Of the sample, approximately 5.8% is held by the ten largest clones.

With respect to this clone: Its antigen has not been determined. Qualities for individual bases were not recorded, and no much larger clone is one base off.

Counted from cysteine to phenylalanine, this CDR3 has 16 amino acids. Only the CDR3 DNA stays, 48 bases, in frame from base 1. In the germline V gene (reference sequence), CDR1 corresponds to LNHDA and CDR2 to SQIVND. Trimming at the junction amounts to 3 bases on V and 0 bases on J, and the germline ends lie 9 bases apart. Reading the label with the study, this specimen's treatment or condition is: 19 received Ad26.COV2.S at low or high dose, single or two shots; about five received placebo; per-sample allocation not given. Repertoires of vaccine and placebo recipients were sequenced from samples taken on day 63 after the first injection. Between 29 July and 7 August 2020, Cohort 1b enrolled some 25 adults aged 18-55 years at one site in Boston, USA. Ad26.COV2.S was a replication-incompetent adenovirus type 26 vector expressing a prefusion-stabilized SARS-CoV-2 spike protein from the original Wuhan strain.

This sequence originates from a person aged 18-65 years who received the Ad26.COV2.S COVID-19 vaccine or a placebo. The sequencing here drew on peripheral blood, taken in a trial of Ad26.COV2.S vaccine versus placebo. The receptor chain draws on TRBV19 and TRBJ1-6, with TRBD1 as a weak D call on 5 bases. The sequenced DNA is TGTGCCAGTAGTATTTTCGGGGGCTCCTATAATTCACCCCTCCACTTT. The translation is CASSIFGGSYNSPLHF. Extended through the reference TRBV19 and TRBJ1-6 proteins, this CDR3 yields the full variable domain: DGGITQSPKYLFRKEGQNVTLSCEQNLNHDAMYWYRQDPGQGLRLIYYSQIVNDFQKGDIAEGYSVSREKKESFPLTVTSAQKNPTAFYLCASSIFGGSYNSPLHFGNGTRLTVT.